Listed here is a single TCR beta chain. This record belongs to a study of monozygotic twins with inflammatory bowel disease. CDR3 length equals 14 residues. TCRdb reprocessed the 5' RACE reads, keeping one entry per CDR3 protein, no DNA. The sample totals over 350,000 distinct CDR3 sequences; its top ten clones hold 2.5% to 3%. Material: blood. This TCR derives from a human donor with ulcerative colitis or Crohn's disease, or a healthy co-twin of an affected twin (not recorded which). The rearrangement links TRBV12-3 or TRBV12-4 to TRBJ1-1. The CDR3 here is CASRLPLMNTEAFF.